This TCR beta chain appears in the sequencing data of a study of T cell repertoires in cytomegalovirus infection. Study-wide results and caveats: Cumulative frequency of public TCR beta families picked out carriers of CMV plus the relevant HLA. HLA-C-restricted TCR beta clonotypes specific for CMV led the ex vivo response.

Trimming cost V 1 base and J 4 bases; bases outside gene matches: 4. Looked up from germline, CDR1 is DFQATT and CDR2 is SNEGSKA (reference sequence). CDR3 length equals 14 residues. TCRdb re-called the reads through MiXCR, storing one row per CDR3 protein. The sample records fewer than 350,000 distinct CDR3 sequences, more than 8% being singletons. This clonotype was seen at least ten times. Antigen unknown. Sequencing was carried out using PBMCs. This sequence joins TRBV20-1 and TRBJ2-1; 7 bases map to TRBD2. The clonotype originates from a human donor in good health (CMV status not recorded). Some clones in this sample may be carry-over from other donors' samples. CDR3 sequence reads: CSARASGDYNEQFF. The CDR3 bases are TGCAGTGCTAGAGCCAGCGGGGATTACAATGAGCAGTTCTTC.